In its sample, the clone carrying this T cell receptor (beta chain) was seen many times. Because it lacks the conserved phenylalanine or tryptophan at the end, this CDR3 is likely a read error. CDR3 length equals 18 residues. Trimming removed 3 bases from V and 0 bases from J, with 20 bases in between. The germline gives CDR1 LNHDA, CDR2 SQIVND (reference sequence). These data belong to a study of T cells in Graves' hyperthyroidism and ophthalmopathy. Diagnoses used clinical symptoms, serum thyroxine and TRAb, thyroid ultrasound and orbital computed tomography. RNA transcripts yielded amplified TCR beta CDR3 regions. The TCR CDR3 was amplified in a first-round RT-PCR using the HTBI primer set. TCRdb processed the multiplex PCR reads anew with MiXCR; each CDR3 protein has one entry. The sample gives some 360,000 distinct CDR3 sequences, around 18% of which show up once; about a sixth is in the top ten.

The V call is TRBV19, the J call TRBJ1-1; D ambiguous. The clonotype originates from a woman between 40 and 50 years old with Graves' ophthalmopathy. Sequenced input: blood. The CDR3 bases are TGTGCCAGTAGTATCTCACGTGGGGTGAGCCCCATGAACACTGAAGCTTTCCTT. As protein: CASSISRGVSPMNTEAFL.